This T cell receptor beta chain was captured by sequencing in a study of radiation and T cells in renal cell carcinoma. Documented time point: blood 4 weeks post-SBRT, at nephrectomy. Treatment of the sample: 15 Gy SBRT to primary tumor, nephrectomy 4 weeks later. Nephrectomy followed 15 Gy stereotactic body radiation by 4 weeks. TCRdb's table, derived via immunoSEQ multiplex PCR, lists solely in-frame clones and lacks some. The profile shows around 99,000 clones, around 83% of them singletons. With regard to this clone: Its matching antigen is unknown.

Findings and caveats of the study: In blood, top tumor clones expanded by 2 weeks, shrinking by 4.

The sample in question was blood, obtained from a patient whose treatment included radiotherapy and nephrectomy. The clonotype was recovered from a man aged 60 to 69 with renal cell carcinoma.

The CDR3 loop is CASSPGGVRGNEQFF. CDR3 DNA: TGTGCCAGTAGCCCAGGGGGGGTTAGGGGAAATGAGCAGTTCTTC. This chain uses TRBV19 with TRBJ2-1, with D tentatively TRBD1 or TRBD2 (7 bases each). Germline assignment: CDR1 LNHDA and CDR2 SQIVND (reference sequence). The CDR3 totals 15 residues. Between the trimmed V and J ends, which lost 6 bases and 7 bases, there was a span of 19 bases.